Listed below are T cell receptor beta chains from one sample, sequenced in a study of shared clonotypes between healthy human individuals. Method: immunoSEQ multiplex PCR; TCRdb's copy keeps in-frame clones and lacks some. The profile shows some 2,500,000 clones, 85% to 95% of them singletons. The sample was naive CD4+ T cells from PBMCs. The receptor source for this set is a young man in good health. Some clones in this sample may be carry-over from other donors' samples. Each CDR3 is given with its conserved first and last residue. The D gene is left open where the match is weak. Size is stated for part of the rows, as once, few or many counts, or as a class when the clone is expanded.

v_call	clone_size	d_call	j_call	cdr3_aa	cdr3_nt
TRBV11-3	.	TRBD2	TRBJ2-1	CASSRTSGTGSEQFF	TGTGCCAGCAGTCGGACTAGCGGGACCGGAAGTGAGCAGTTCTTC
TRBV5-1	.	.	TRBJ2-2	CASSWGDKELFF	TGCGCCAGCAGCTGGGGGGACAAGGAGCTGTTTTTT
TRBV28	.	TRBD1	TRBJ1-1	CATGGGTEAFF	TGTGCTACAGGGGGTGGCACTGAAGCTTTCTTT
TRBV4-1	.	.	TRBJ1-4	CASSHGTFGEKLFF	TGCGCCAGCAGTCACGGTACATTTGGAGAAAAACTGTTTTTT
TRBV5-5	.	.	TRBJ2-2	CASSLGANTGELFF	TGTGCCAGCAGCTTAGGCGCGAACACCGGGGAGCTGTTTTTT
TRBV7-2	.	.	TRBJ2-7	CASSRDGGYEQYF	TGTGCCAGCAGCCGGGACGGCGGCTACGAGCAGTACTTC
TRBV29-1	.	TRBD2	TRBJ2-3	CSVEGRGGLAGGASTDTQYF	TGCAGCGTTGAGGGCCGCGGCGGGCTAGCGGGAGGCGCTAGCACAGATACGCAGTATTTT
TRBV19	.	.	TRBJ2-4	CASSIGLPGSRPGNIQYF	TGTGCCAGTAGTATTGGCCTTCCGGGGAGCCGCCCCGGGAACATTCAGTACTTC
TRBV5-8	.	.	TRBJ2-7	CASSLQPPPDEQYF	TGTGCCAGCAGCCTACAGCCCCCTCCCGACGAGCAGTACTTC
TRBV2	.	.	TRBJ2-6	CASSLRPPGGRVSGANVLTF	TGTGCCAGCAGCTTAAGACCGCCTGGGGGCAGGGTCTCTGGGGCCAACGTCCTGACTTTC
TRBV6-6	once	TRBD1	TRBJ2-3	CATLPGTGYLDTQYF	TGTGCCACCTTACCAGGGACAGGGTATCTCGATACGCAGTATTTT
TRBV11-2	.	.	TRBJ1-3	CASSLLGNTIYF	TGTGCCAGCAGCTTACTAGGAAACACCATATATTTT
TRBV7-2	.	.	TRBJ1-1	CASSSLEEVAFF	TGTGCCAGCAGCTCTCTGGAGGAGGTCGCTTTCTTT
TRBV4-1	.	.	TRBJ2-3	CASSQDPPTATSTDTQYF	TGCGCCAGCAGCCAAGATCCCCCGACAGCCACTAGCACAGATACGCAGTATTTT
TRBV19	.	TRBD2	TRBJ2-1	CASSIGLAGHDEQFF	TGTGCCAGTAGTATAGGACTAGCGGGACACGATGAGCAGTTCTTC
TRBV5-1	.	.	TRBJ1-2	CASSAALANYGYTF	TGCGCCAGCAGCGCGGCCCTCGCTAACTATGGCTACACCTTC
TRBV7-3	.	TRBD2	TRBJ2-1	CASSPGLEYNEQFF	TGTGCCAGCTCCCCGGGACTAGAATACAATGAGCAGTTCTTC
TRBV6-1	.	.	TRBJ2-3	CASSERGFSTDTQYF	TGTGCCAGCAGTGAGAGGGGGTTTAGCACAGATACGCAGTATTTT